A selection of T cell receptor beta chains follows, all from one sample in a study of CD8+ T cells in alopecia areata. The assay was immunoSEQ multiplex PCR, and TCRdb's table has in-frame clones only and misses some. The sample lists over 100,000 clones, about 60% seen once, with 12% in the top ten. Specimen: CD8+ T cells sorted from blood, collected at week 24, from a patient treated with tofacitinib. These receptors all stem from a human donor with alopecia areata. Both conserved end residues are trimmed from each CDR3. The D gene is left open where the match is weak.

D gene	V gene	CDR3 length	J gene	CDR3 protein
TRBD2	TRBV4-2	14	TRBJ2-5	ASSHMSSGGEETQY
TRBD1	TRBV9	13	TRBJ2-7	ASSPEGQGPDEQY
.	TRBV7-8	12	TRBJ2-3	ASSLELATDTQY
TRBD1	TRBV4-3	13	TRBJ2-1	ASSQGVGGLNEQF
.	TRBV27	11	TRBJ1-1	ASTEDPNTEAF
.	TRBV7-9	13	TRBJ2-5	ASSLYALAQETQY
TRBD1	TRBV2	13	TRBJ2-7	ASTMGDRGIYEQY
.	TRBV30	9	TRBJ1-1	ACPDHTEAF
.	TRBV4-1	12	TRBJ2-7	ASSRGVQTYEQY
.	TRBV11-2	13	TRBJ2-7	ASSLEPGGPYEQY
.	TRBV7-9	10	TRBJ2-3	ASSLEPDTQY
.	TRBV7-9	11	TRBJ1-2	ASSFHLNYGYT
.	TRBV5-4	14	TRBJ2-5	ASSRLQDLYQETQY
.	TRBV6-1	11	TRBJ1-2	ASSFHQGRGYT